This is a list of T cell receptor beta chains from one sample in a study of CD8+CD57+ T cells in acquired aplastic anemia. MiXCR, applied by TCRdb to the reads, yields one record per CDR3 protein. The table lists hundreds of thousands of distinct CDR3 sequences, around a third of them singletons. The sample consisted of sorted CD4+, CD8+, or CD8+CD57+ T cells (not recorded which) from PBMCs. The receptors stem from a human donor with aplastic anemia. CDR3s include the opening cysteine and the closing phenylalanine or tryptophan. D genes are given only for firm matches. Not all rows give a size; the values are once, few, many and, for expanded clones, a class.

V gene	CDR3 length	clone size	D gene	J gene	CDR3 DNA	CDR3 protein
TRBV15	13	-	-	TRBJ1-6	TGTGCCACTAGTACGCTAGGGGGATCACCCCTCCACTTT	CATSTLGGSPLHF
TRBV6-5	15	-	-	TRBJ2-7	TGTGCCAGCAGTTATGGGTACAGTCAATCCTACGAGCAGTACTTC	CASSYGYSQSYEQYF
TRBV5-1	14	many	TRBD1	TRBJ1-3	TGCGCCAGCAGCGAAGGGGGCACTGGAAACACCATATATTTT	CASSEGGTGNTIYF
TRBV5-1	11	-	-	TRBJ2-2	TGCGCCAGCAGCTCCCTCGGGGAGCTGTTTTTT	CASSSLGELFF
TRBV5-1	15	-	TRBD2	TRBJ2-7	TGCGCCAGCAGCCCTAGCGGGAAAAGCTCCTACGAGCGGTACTTC	CASSPSGKSSYERYF
TRBV20-1	14	-	TRBD2	TRBJ2-3	TGCAGTGCGGCAACTAGCGGGCAGACAGATACGCAGTATTTT	CSAATSGQTDTQYF
TRBV20-1	16	-	-	TRBJ2-7	TGCGGTGCTAGAGTATATTACCGGGACCCGGAATACGAGCAGTACTTC	CGARVYYRDPEYEQYF
TRBV5-6	14	-	-	TRBJ1-2	TGTGCCAGCAGCTTGTCAGGGGTGAACTATGGCTACACCTTC	CASSLSGVNYGYTF
TRBV25-1	17	few	-	TRBJ1-1	TGTGCCAGCAGTTTCAGAGGGGGAAATTCGGCGGACACTGAAGCTTTCTTT	CASSFRGGNSADTEAFF
TRBV10-3	17	-	TRBD1	TRBJ1-2	TGTGCCAGCAGACCACCGGGACAGGAGACCTTATTCTATGGCTACACCTTC	CASRPPGQETLFYGYTF
TRBV2	14	-	-	TRBJ2-3	TGTGCCAGCAGTGTCGGCGGAAACACAGATACGCAGTATTTT	CASSVGGNTDTQYF
TRBV29-1	12	many	-	TRBJ1-2	TGCAGCGTTGCGTCGGGGGGTGGGGGCTACACCTTC	CSVASGGGGYTF
TRBV4-3	14	few	-	TRBJ2-5	TGCGCCAGCAGCCTAGGCGGAGGCAGGGAGACCCAGTACTTC	CASSLGGGRETQYF
TRBV4-3	17	few	TRBD1	TRBJ2-7	TGCGCCAGCAGCCAAGGTGTTTGGGACAGGGGCTCCTACGAGCAGTACTTC	CASSQGVWDRGSYEQYF
TRBV6-5	14	few	TRBD1	TRBJ1-1	TGTGCCAGCAGTTACGGACAGGGGGTTACTGAAGCTTTCTTT	CASSYGQGVTEAFF
TRBV7-6	14	-	-	TRBJ2-7	TGTGCCAGCAGCTTAACGGACAGTTTAGGCGAGCAGTACTTC	CASSLTDSLGEQYF
TRBV9	14	few	TRBD1	TRBJ2-1	TGTGCCAGCAGCGCACGGACAGGCTACAATGAGCAGTTCTTC	CASSARTGYNEQFF
TRBV7-2	14	many	TRBD1	TRBJ1-2	TGTGCCAGCAGCAAGGACAGGGTGGAATATGGCTACACCTTC	CASSKDRVEYGYTF